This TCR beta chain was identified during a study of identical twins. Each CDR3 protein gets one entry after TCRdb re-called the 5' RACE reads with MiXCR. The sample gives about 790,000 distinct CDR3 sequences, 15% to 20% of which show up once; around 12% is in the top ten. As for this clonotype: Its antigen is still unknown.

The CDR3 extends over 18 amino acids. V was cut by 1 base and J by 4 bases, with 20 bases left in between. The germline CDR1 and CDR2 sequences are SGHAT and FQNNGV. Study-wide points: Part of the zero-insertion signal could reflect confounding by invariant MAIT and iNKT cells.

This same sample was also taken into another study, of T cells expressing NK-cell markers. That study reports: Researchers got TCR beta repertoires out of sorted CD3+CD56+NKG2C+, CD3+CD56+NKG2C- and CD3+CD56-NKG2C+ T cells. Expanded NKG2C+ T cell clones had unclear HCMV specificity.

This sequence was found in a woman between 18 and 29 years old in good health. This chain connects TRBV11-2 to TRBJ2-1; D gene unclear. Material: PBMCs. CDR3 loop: CASSLVLGGSATYNEQFF. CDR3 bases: TGTGCCAGCAGCTTAGTTCTTGGTGGGTCAGCAACTTACAATGAGCAGTTCTTC.